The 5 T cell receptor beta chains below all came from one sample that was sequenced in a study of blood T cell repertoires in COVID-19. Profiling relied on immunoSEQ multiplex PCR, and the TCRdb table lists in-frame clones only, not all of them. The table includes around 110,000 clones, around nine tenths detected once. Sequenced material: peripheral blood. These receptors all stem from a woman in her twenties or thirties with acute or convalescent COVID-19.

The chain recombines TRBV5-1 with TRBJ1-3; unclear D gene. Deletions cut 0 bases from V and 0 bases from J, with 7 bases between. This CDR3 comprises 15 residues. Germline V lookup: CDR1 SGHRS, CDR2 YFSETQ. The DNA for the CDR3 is TGCGCCAGCAGCTTGGACACAAGCTCTGGAAACACCATATATTTT. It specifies CASSLDTSSGNTIYF.

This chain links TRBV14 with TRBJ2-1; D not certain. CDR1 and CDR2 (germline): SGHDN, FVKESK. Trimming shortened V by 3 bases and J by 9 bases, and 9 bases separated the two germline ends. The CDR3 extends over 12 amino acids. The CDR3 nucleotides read TGTGCCAGCAGCCAGGTTAGCACTGAGCAGTTCTTC. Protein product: CASSQVSTEQFF. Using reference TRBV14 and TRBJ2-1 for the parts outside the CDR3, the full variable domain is EAGVTQFPSHSVIEKGQTVTLRCDPISGHDNLYWYRRVMGKEIKFLLHFVKESKQDESGMPNNRFLAERTGGTYSTLKVQPAELEDSGVYFCASSQVSTEQFFGPGTRLTVL.

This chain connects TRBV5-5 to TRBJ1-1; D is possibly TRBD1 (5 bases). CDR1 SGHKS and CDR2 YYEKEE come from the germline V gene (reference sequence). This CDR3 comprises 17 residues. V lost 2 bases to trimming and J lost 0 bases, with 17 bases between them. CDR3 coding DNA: TGTGCCAGCAGCTTCTGGGGCCCAGTCTCTCTGAACACTGAAGCTTTCTTT. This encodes CASSFWGPVSLNTEAFF.

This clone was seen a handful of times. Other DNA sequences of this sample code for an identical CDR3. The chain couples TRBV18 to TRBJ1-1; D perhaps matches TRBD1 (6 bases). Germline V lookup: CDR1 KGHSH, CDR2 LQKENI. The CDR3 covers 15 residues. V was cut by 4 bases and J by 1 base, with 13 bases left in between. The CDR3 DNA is TGTGCCAGCTCACAAGAACAGGGAAAGAACACTGAAGCTTTCTTT. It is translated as CASSQEQGKNTEAFF.

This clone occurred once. As DNA, the CDR3 is TGTGCCAGCAGTGGGGGGACAGGGTCCGGGGCCAACGTCCTGACTTTC. Protein sequence: CASSGGTGSGANVLTF. The rearrangement uses TRBV28 and TRBJ2-6, with TRBD1 matching over 9 bases. Looked up from germline, CDR1 is MDHEN and CDR2 is SYDVKM. With 5 bases clipped from V and 4 bases from J, the junction kept 6 bases outside the gene matches. The CDR3 has 16 residues.